The subject of this entry is one TCR beta chain. V gave up 6 bases and J gave up 2 bases; unmatched junction bases: 10. The CDR3 totals 15 residues. Germline CDR1 MDHEN, CDR2 SYDVKM. This sample is part of a study of STAT5B mutations in CD4+ large granular lymphocyte leukemia. TCRdb's copy holds only in-frame clones and misses some; the assay was immunoSEQ multiplex PCR. The sample has tens of thousands of clones; about 85% are singletons. Sequences were obtained from CD4+ T cells from blood buffy coats. This receptor was taken from a human donor in good health. The chain has TRBV28 and TRBJ2-7, with 7 nucleotides matching TRBD1. This CDR3 reads CASSQMGQKPYEQYF. The CDR3 DNA reads TGTGCCAGCAGCCAGATGGGACAGAAGCCCTACGAGCAGTACTTC.